The TCR beta chain under discussion was sequenced for a study of CD8 T cells in ankylosing spondylitis. Study-level points and caveats: Clones linked to disease were reported to show significant enrichment in matched ankylosing spondylitis synovial fluid. The disease-linked clones had a CD8+ phenotype and low blood frequencies. Past studies reported some motif variants in reactive arthritis synovial fluid and blood.

Quantitative 5'-RACE with molecular barcodes produced the TCR beta libraries. TCRdb reprocessed the 5' RACE reads via MiXCR and lists one record per CDR3 protein. The profile shows under 150,000 distinct CDR3 sequences, roughly a tenth of them singletons. This clonotype was picked up many times. No antigen is known for it. CDR1 is SGHRS, CDR2 YFSETQ, per germline. The CDR3 loop spans 14 amino acids. V lost 3 bases and J 4 bases, leaving 14 bases between the germline ends. This chain uses TRBV5-1 with TRBJ2-7; possibly TRBD1 for D (6 bases). Sequencing was done on a sample of blood, either unsorted or a sorted T cell fraction (not recorded which). This clonotype was sampled from a male donor with ankylosing spondylitis or in good health (not recorded which). CDR3 coding DNA: TGCGCCAGCAGCTGGGACACCGGGCCTTACGAGCAGTACTTC. It codes for CASSWDTGPYEQYF.